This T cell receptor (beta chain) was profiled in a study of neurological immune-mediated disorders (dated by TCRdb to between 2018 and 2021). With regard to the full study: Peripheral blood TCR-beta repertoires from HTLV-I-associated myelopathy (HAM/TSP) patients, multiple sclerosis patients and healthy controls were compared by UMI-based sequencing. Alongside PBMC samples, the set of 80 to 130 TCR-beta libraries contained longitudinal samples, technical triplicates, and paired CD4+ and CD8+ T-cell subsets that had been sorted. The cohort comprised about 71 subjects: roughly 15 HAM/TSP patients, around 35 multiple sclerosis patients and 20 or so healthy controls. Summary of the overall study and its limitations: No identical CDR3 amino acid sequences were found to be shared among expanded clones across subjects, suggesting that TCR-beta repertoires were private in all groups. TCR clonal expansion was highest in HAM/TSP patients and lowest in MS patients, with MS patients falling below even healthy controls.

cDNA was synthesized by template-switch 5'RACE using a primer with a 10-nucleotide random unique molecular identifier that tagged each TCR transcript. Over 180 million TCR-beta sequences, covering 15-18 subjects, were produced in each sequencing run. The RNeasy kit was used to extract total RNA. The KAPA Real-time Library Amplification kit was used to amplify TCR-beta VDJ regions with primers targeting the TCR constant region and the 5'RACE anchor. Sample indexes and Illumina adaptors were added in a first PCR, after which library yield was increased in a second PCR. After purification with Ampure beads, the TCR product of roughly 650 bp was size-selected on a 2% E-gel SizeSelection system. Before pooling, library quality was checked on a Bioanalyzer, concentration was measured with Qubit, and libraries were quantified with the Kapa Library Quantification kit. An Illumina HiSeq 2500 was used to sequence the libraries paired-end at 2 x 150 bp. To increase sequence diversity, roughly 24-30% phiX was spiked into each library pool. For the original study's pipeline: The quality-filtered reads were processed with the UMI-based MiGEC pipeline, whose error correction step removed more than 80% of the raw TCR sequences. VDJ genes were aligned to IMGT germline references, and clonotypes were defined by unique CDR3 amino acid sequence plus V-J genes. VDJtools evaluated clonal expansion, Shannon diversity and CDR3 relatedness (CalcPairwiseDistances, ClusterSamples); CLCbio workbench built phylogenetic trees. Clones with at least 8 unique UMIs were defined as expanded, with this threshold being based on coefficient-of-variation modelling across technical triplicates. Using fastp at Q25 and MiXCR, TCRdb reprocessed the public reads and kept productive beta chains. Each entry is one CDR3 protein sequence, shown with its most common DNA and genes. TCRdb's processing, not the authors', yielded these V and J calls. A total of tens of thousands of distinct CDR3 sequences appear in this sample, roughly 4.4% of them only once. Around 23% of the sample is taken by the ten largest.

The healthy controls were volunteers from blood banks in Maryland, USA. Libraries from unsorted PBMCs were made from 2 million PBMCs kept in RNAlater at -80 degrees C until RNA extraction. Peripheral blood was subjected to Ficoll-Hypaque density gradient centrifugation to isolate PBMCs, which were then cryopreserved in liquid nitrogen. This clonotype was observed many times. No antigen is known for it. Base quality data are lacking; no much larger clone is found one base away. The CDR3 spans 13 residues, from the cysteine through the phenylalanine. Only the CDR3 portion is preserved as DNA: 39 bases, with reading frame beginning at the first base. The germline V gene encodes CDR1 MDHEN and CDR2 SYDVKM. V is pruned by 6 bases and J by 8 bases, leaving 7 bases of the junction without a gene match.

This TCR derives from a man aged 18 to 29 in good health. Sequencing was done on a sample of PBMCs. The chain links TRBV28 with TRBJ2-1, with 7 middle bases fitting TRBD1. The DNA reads TGTGCCAGCAGCCTCAAACAGGGGTATGAGCAGTTCTTC. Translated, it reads CASSLKQGYEQFF.